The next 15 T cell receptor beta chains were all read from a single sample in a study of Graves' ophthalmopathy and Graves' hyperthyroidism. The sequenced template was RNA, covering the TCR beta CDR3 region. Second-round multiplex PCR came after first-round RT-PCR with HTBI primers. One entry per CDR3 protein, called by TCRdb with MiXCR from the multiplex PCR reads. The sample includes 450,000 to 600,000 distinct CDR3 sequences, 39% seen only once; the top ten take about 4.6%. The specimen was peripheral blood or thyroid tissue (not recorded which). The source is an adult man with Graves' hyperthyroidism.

This CDR3 is CATSSEGLAKETQYF. The CDR3 nucleotides read TGTGCCACCAGCAGTGAAGGCCTAGCGAAAGAGACCCAGTACTTC. The chain uses TRBV15 and TRBJ2-5; maybe TRBD2 (6 bases). The germline V gene encodes CDR1 LNHNV and CDR2 YYDKDF (reference sequence). V shed 3 bases and J shed 3 bases, with 14 bases lying between them. The CDR3 spans 15 residues. The full variable domain, rest sourced from reference TRBV15 and TRBJ2-5, is DAMVIQNPRYQVTQFGKPVTLSCSQTLNHNVMYWYQQKSSQAPKLLFHYYDKDFNNEADTPDNFQSRRPNTSFCFLDIRSPGLGDTAMYLCATSSEGLAKETQYFGPGTRLLVL.

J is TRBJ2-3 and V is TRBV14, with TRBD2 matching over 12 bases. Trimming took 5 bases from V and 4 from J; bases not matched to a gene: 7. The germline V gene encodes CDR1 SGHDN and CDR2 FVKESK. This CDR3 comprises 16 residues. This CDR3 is CASSSRLAGDADTQYF. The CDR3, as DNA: TGTGCCAGCAGCTCCCGACTAGCGGGAGATGCAGATACGCAGTATTTT.

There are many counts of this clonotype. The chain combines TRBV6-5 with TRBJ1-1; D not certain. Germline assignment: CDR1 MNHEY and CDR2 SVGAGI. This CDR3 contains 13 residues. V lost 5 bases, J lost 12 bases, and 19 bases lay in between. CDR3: CASSPPGRTPPFF. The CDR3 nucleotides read TGTGCCAGCAGTCCACCCGGCCGAACACCCCCTTTCTTT.

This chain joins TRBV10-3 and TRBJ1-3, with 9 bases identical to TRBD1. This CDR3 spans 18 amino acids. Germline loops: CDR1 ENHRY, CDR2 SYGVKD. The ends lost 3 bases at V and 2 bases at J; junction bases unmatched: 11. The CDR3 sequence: CAISDRLGQGFAGNTIYF. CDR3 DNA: TGTGCCATCAGTGATAGATTGGGACAGGGATTTGCTGGAAACACCATATATTTT.

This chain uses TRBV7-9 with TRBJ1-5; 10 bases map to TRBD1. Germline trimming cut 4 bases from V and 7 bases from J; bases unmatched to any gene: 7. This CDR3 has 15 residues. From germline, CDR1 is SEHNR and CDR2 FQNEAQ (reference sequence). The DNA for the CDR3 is TGTGCCAGCAGCTCCGGGACAGGGGTGGGACAGCCCCAGCATTTT. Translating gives CASSSGTGVGQPQHF. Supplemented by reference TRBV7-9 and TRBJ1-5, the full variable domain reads DTGVSQNPRHKITKRGQNVTFRCDPISEHNRLYWYRQTLGQGPEFLTYFQNEAQLEKSRLLSDRFSAERPKGSFSTLEIQRTEQGDSAMYLCASSSGTGVGQPQHFGDGTRLSIL.

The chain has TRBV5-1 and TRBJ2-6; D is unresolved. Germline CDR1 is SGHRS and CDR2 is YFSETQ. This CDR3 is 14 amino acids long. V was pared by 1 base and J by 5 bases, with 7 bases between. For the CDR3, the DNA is TGCGCCAGCAGCTTGTCCTACAGGGCCAACGTCCTGACTTTC. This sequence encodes CASSLSYRANVLTF.

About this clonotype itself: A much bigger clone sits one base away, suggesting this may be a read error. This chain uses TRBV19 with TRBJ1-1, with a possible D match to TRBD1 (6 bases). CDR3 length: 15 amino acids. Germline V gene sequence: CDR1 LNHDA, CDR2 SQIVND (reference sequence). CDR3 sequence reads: CASSPYEGGDTEALF. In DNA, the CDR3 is TGTGCCAGCAGTCCCTATGAGGGGGGAGACACTGAAGCTCTCTTT.

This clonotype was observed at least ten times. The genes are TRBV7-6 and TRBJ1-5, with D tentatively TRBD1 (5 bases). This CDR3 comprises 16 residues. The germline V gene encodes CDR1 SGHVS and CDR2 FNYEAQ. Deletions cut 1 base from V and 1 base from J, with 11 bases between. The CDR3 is CASSLVGGVSNQPQHF. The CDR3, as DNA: TGTGCCAGCAGCTTAGTCGGGGGAGTGAGCAATCAGCCCCAGCATTTT.

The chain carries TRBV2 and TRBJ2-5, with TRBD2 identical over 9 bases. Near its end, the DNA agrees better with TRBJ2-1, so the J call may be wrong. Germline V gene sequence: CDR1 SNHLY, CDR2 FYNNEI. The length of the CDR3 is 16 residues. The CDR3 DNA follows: TGTGCCAGCAGTGAAAGGGTAGCGGGAGTAAGCAATGAGCAGTTCTTC. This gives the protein CASSERVAGVSNEQFF.

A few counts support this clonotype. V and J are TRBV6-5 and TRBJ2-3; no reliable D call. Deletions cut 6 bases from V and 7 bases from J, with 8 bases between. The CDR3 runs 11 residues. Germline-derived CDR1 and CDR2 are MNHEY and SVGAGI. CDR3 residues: CASREQNTQYF. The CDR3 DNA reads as TGTGCCAGCAGAGAACAGAATACGCAGTATTTT.

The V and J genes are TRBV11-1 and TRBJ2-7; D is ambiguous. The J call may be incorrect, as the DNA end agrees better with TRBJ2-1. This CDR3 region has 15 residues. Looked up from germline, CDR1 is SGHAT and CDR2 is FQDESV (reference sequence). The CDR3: CASSLIWSSYNEQFF. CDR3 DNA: TGTGCCAGCAGCTTGATATGGAGCTCCTACAATGAGCAGTTCTTC.

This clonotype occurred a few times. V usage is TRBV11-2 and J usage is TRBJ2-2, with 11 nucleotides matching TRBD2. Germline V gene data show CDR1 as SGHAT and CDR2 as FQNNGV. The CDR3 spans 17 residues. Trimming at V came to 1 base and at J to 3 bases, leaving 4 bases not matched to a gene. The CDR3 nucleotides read TGTGCCAGCAGCTTAGGGGGGACTAGCGGATACACCGGGGAGCTGTTTTTT. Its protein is CASSLGGTSGYTGELFF.

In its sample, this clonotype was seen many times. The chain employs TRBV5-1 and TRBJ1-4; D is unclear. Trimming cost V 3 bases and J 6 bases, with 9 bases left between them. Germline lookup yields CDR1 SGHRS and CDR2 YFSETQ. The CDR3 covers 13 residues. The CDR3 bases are TGCGCCAGCAGCTCGCCGACTGATGAAAAACTGTTTTTT. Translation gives CASSSPTDEKLFF.

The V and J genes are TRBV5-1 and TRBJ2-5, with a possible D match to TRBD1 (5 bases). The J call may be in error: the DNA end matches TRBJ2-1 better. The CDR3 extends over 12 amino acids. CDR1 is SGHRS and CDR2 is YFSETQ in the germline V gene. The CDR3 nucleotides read TGCGCCAGCAGCTTGGCCAGGGATGAGCAGTTCTTC. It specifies CASSLARDEQFF.

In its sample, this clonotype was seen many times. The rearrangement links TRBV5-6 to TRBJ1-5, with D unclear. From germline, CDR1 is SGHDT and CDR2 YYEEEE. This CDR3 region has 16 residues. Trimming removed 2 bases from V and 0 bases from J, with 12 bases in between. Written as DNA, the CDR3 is TGTGCCAGCAGCTTAGGAGGAGCCCGTAGCAATCAGCCCCAGCATTTT. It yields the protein CASSLGGARSNQPQHF.